This TCR beta chain derives from a study of blood T cell repertoires in COVID-19. As handled by the study authors: Amplifying reference gene primers gave estimates of nucleated cell counts. Only in-frame clones appear in the TCRdb table, and some are missing; sequencing was by immunoSEQ multiplex PCR. D and trimming were read from the DNA, whereas the V and J calls and clone size are those reported in that table. The sample carries about 120,000 clones, 77% recorded once. Input material: peripheral blood. This TCR was sampled from a human donor in a cohort sampled during active COVID-19.

The CDR3 loop is CASSYLGTGEPEAFF. The CDR3 nucleotides are TGTGCCAGCAGTTACCTCGGGACAGGGGAACCTGAAGCTTTCTTT. The rearrangement joins TRBV6-5 to TRBJ1-1; 10 nucleotides agree with TRBD1. The V and J ends lost 2 bases and 6 bases, in that order; junction bases with no gene match: 6. CDR1 MNHEY and CDR2 SVGAGI come from the germline V gene. The CDR3 is 15 amino acids.